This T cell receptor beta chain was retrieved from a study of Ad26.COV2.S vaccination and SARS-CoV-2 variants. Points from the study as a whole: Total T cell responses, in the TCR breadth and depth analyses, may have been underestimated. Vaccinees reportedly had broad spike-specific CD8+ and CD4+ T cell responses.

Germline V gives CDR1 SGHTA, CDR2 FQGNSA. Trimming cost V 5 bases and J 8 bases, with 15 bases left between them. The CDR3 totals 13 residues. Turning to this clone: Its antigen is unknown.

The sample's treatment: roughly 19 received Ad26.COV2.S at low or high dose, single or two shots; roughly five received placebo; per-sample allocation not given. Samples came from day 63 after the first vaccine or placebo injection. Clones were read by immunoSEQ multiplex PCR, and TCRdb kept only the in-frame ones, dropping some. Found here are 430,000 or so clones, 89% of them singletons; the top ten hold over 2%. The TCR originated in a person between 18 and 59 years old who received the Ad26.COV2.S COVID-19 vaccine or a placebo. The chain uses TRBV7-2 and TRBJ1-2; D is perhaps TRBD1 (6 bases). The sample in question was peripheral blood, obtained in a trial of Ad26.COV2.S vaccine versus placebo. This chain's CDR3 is CASSPRTVSGYTF. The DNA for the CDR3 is TGTGCCAGCAGCCCCCGGACAGTCTCAGGCTACACCTTC.